This T cell receptor (beta chain) emerged from a study of shared clonotypes between healthy human individuals. Broader study findings: Among donors, the sharing of clonotypes was expected to be influenced by sequencing depth.

This clone was seen only once. Its antigen is not known. The germline CDR1 and CDR2 sequences are MDHEN and SYDVKM. V shed 0 bases and J 3 bases; nucleotides not matched to a gene: 0. The CDR3 length is 14 residues. Researchers drew on some 97 million PBMCs for genomic DNA from unsorted samples. Genomic DNA of each subset was evenly split across several immunoSEQ plates. It was on ten immunoSEQ deep assay plates that unsorted PBMC DNA was sequenced. The data were produced by immunoSEQ multiplex PCR, yet TCRdb's version contains in-frame clones alone and is incomplete. The repertoire has about 460,000 clones, roughly four fifths of them found once; the top ten carry about 12%.

Sample: PBMCs. The receptor's source is a woman aged 40 to 55 in good health. Some clones in this sample may be carry-over from other donors' samples. The rearrangement joins TRBV28 to TRBJ2-7; 9 bases match TRBD1. DNA for the CDR3: TGTGCCAGCAGTTTATGGGGACAGGGCTACGAGCAGTACTTC. Translation gives CASSLWGQGYEQYF.